The 9 T cell receptor beta chains below come from one sample, sequenced in a study of response to subunit inactivated influenza vaccine (dated by TCRdb to 2017 to 2018). The library was prepared using RT-PCR. The instrument given in TCRdb is Illumina HiSeq 2500. TCRdb reanalyzed the raw reads on its own, using fastp at Q25 for trimming and MiXCR for clone calling, and kept in-frame beta chains. Every CDR3 protein is listed once, alongside the most common genes and DNA of its rows. The sample table lists 450,000 to 600,000 distinct CDR3 sequences, approximately 15% of them with a count of one. Roughly 3.1% of the sample lies in the top ten. Sequencing was performed on CD4+ T cells sorted from PBMCs, taken around 25 months after vaccination. The receptors were sampled from a man in his fifties or sixties who received an inactivated influenza vaccine. Donor details come from another sample of the same person, matched by shared clones.

The chain couples TRBV23-1 to TRBJ2-4, with a tentative D call TRBD2 (5 bases). TRBV23-1 is an ORF, and what it does is uncertain. The germline V and J ends were trimmed by 9 bases and 1 base, with 13 bases remaining between them. The CDR3 is 14 residues long. The CDR3 DNA reads as TGCGCCAGGGACTCACCCGGGGCCAAAAACATTCAGTACTTC. It translates to CARDSPGAKNIQYF.

This clonotype was seen at least ten times. This chain links TRBV12-3 or TRBV12-4 with TRBJ2-5, with no clear D. Trimming removed 4 bases from V and 2 bases from J, with 8 bases in between. CDR3 length equals 13 residues. The CDR3 bases are TGTGCCAGCAGTTCCCATATTCAAGAGACCCAGTACTTC. Its translation: CASSSHIQETQYF.

This clonotype was seen a few times. The chain carries TRBV29-1 and TRBJ2-7; the D call may be TRBD1 or TRBD2 (5 bases each). Germline loops: CDR1 SQVTM, CDR2 ANQGSEA. V was trimmed by 4 bases and J by 2 bases, leaving 9 bases between them. The CDR3 loop spans 12 amino acids. The CDR3 DNA sequence: TGCAGCGTTGGGGACCCAACCTACGAGCAGTACTTC. It translates to CSVGDPTYEQYF.

The rearrangement uses TRBV29-1 and TRBJ2-5; weak D call: TRBD1 (6 bases). CDR3 length: 12 amino acids. Germline-derived CDR1 and CDR2 are SQVTM and ANQGSEA. V was pared by 5 bases and J by 4 bases, with 11 bases between. The CDR3 loop is CSVQAGVETQYF. In DNA form, the CDR3 reads TGCAGCGTTCAGGCAGGGGTAGAGACCCAGTACTTC.

The chain has TRBV19 and TRBJ1-5; a possible D gene is TRBD1 (6 bases). The germline V gene encodes CDR1 LNHDA and CDR2 SQIVND (reference sequence). Trimming stripped 3 bases from V and 5 bases from J, with 11 bases between. This CDR3 has 14 amino acids. DNA of the CDR3: TGTGCCAGTAGTATCAGGGGCAAGGATCAGCCCCAGCATTTT. Translating gives CASSIRGKDQPQHF.

V and J are TRBV12-3 or TRBV12-4 and TRBJ2-1; 9 nucleotides match TRBD2. V lost 6 bases and J lost 6; bases outside the gene matches: 12. The CDR3 is 16 residues long. The CDR3 loop is CASSALLAGGPNEQFF. The CDR3 DNA reads TGTGCCAGCAGCGCCCTATTGGCGGGGGGGCCCAATGAGCAGTTCTTC.

This chain links TRBV6-2 or TRBV6-3 with TRBJ2-2; D remains unclear. Germline values: CDR1 MNHEY, CDR2 SVGEGT. The CDR3 is 14 residues long. Trimming stripped 7 bases from V and 4 bases from J, with 13 bases between. CDR3 nucleotide sequence: TGTGCCAGCACTGGCCCCCCGGGCACCGGGGAGCTGTTTTTT. This translates into CASTGPPGTGELFF.

The CDR3 loop is CSARGGQTYSYEQYF. The CDR3 DNA follows: TGCAGTGCTAGAGGCGGACAGACGTACTCCTACGAGCAGTACTTC. The chain links TRBV20-1 to TRBJ2-7; D may be TRBD1 (6 bases). The CDR3 has 15 residues. Trimming stripped 1 base from V and 0 bases from J, with 13 bases between. Germline assignment: CDR1 DFQATT and CDR2 SNEGSKA (reference sequence).

V is TRBV4-1 and J is TRBJ1-3; tentatively, D is TRBD1 (5 bases). The ends were cut back, 4 bases at V and 3 bases at J, with 22 bases in the middle. Germline-derived CDR1 and CDR2 are MGHRA and YSYEKL. This CDR3 spans 18 amino acids. This CDR3 reads CASSLLGLVWDVGNTIYF. For the CDR3, the DNA is TGCGCCAGCAGCCTCCTCGGTCTGGTCTGGGACGTTGGAAACACCATATATTTT.